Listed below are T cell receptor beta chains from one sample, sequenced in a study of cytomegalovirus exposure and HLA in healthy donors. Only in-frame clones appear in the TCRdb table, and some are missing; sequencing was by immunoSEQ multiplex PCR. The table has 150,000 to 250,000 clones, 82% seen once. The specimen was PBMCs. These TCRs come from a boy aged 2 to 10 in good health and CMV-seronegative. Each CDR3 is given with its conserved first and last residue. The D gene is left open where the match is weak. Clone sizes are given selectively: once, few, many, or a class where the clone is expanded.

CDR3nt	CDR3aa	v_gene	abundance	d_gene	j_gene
TGTGCCAGCAGCTTTGGTCTCCGAACCGGGGGCACTGAAGCTTTCTTT	CASSFGLRTGGTEAFF	TRBV7-2	-	-	TRBJ1-1
TGTGCCTGGACGGGAGGATGGGGTAACTATGGCTACACCTTC	CAWTGGWGNYGYTF	TRBV30	-	-	TRBJ1-2
TGTGCCAGCAGCTTGAGGGCAGGGGGCGGAAATGAGCAGTTCTTC	CASSLRAGGGNEQFF	TRBV5-6	-	TRBD1	TRBJ2-1
TGCGCCAGCCGCCCTGGGACGGGACTTACCTACGAGCAGTACTTC	CASRPGTGLTYEQYF	TRBV5-1	-	-	TRBJ2-7
TGTGCCAGCAGTGCTCTGACCGGGACAGGGGTGAGTGAGCAGTACTTC	CASSALTGTGVSEQYF	TRBV25-1	-	TRBD1	TRBJ2-7
TGTGCCAGCTCACCATTCCGAGCCAGCGGGGGTACGATAACCGGGGAGCTGTTTTTT	CASSPFRASGGTITGELFF	TRBV18	-	TRBD2	TRBJ2-2
TGTGCCAGCAGCTTTCGAATAATACGACGAAGGGACACCGCCTACAATGAGCAGTTCTTC	CASSFRIIRRRDTAYNEQFF	TRBV7-8	-	-	TRBJ2-1
TGTGCCAGCAGTTCCCCCTCTGGGGGGATCGAAGCTTTCTTT	CASSSPSGGIEAFF	TRBV6-5	once	-	TRBJ1-1
TGTGCCAGCAGACCTTGGGACAGAAGGAACACTGAAGCTTTCTTT	CASRPWDRRNTEAFF	TRBV7-9	once	TRBD1	TRBJ1-1
TGTGCCAGCTCAGGGGGCGCAAAGGGAGAGACCCAGTACTTC	CASSGGAKGETQYF	TRBV18	-	-	TRBJ2-5
TGTGCCAGCAGCCCCCAGGGGACTAGCAAAGAGACCCAGTACTTC	CASSPQGTSKETQYF	TRBV9	-	TRBD2	TRBJ2-5
TGTGCCAGCAGATATGGGACAGATAATGGCTACACCTTC	CASRYGTDNGYTF	TRBV7-9	-	TRBD1	TRBJ1-2
TGTGCCAGCAGCCCCCGAGAGGGGGCAGATACGCAGTATTTT	CASSPREGADTQYF	TRBV7-6	-	-	TRBJ2-3
TGCGCCAGTCGCATGACTAGCGGGGGAGTATATGAGCAGTTCTTC	CASRMTSGGVYEQFF	TRBV5-1	-	TRBD2	TRBJ2-1
TGTGCCAGCAGCCAAGAGCTAGCCAATGAGCAGTTCTTC	CASSQELANEQFF	TRBV4-2	few	-	TRBJ2-1
TGTGCCAGTCAGGGGGCGAACCAAGAGACCCAGTACTTC	CASQGANQETQYF	TRBV6-1	-	TRBD1	TRBJ2-5
TGCGCCAGCAGCTTGGCCGGACAGCCAAACTATGGCTACACCTTC	CASSLAGQPNYGYTF	TRBV5-1	-	-	TRBJ1-2
TGTGCCAGCACTAAAACTCAGGCGAACTATAATTCACCCCTCCACTTT	CASTKTQANYNSPLHF	TRBV7-3	-	-	TRBJ1-6
TGTGCCAGCAGCCAAGACCACAGCTCTGGAAACACCATATATTTT	CASSQDHSSGNTIYF	TRBV4-2	-	-	TRBJ1-3
TGTGCCAGCAGCTCGACGGGACAAGGCTACAATGAGCAGTTCTTC	CASSSTGQGYNEQFF	TRBV7-3	-	-	TRBJ2-1
TGTGCCAGCAGTGCCGGGACAGGCTATGGCTACACCTTC	CASSAGTGYGYTF	TRBV6-1	-	TRBD1	TRBJ1-2
TGTGCCAGCATCCCGGACAGTAGTTATAATTCACCCCTCCACTTT	CASIPDSSYNSPLHF	TRBV6-5	-	-	TRBJ1-6
TGCAGCGTTGGGGCGTGGGCCATGAACACTGAAGCTTTCTTT	CSVGAWAMNTEAFF	TRBV29-1	-	-	TRBJ1-1
TGTGCCAGAAGCCCGTATACGGGCTCTGGAAACACCATATATTTT	CARSPYTGSGNTIYF	TRBV5-3	-	-	TRBJ1-3
TGCGCCAGCAGCCAGTGGAGGGTCGCCCCGGGGAGCTCCTACGAGCAGTACTTC	CASSQWRVAPGSSYEQYF	TRBV4-1	-	-	TRBJ2-7
TGTGCCAGCAGCTTGGGACATTTTAATTCACCCCTCCACTTT	CASSLGHFNSPLHF	TRBV5-6	-	-	TRBJ1-6
TGTGCCAGCAGTTCCCCCGGGGGGCGGGGGGTCTACGAGCAGTACTTC	CASSSPGGRGVYEQYF	TRBV6-5	-	TRBD2	TRBJ2-7
TGTGCCAGCAGATTGAGCAGGGGGCATGACACTGAAGCTTTCTTT	CASRLSRGHDTEAFF	TRBV2	-	TRBD1	TRBJ1-1
TGCGCCAGCAGCTTGTCAGGGGACACTGAAGCTTTCTTT	CASSLSGDTEAFF	TRBV5-1	-	-	TRBJ1-1
TGTGCCAGTAGCCCCAGGAGACGCCGAGGGGAGACCCAGTACTTC	CASSPRRRRGETQYF	TRBV19	-	-	TRBJ2-5
TGTGCCAGTAGTGTCGGGACAGGGGGCGCTTGGGATGGCTACACCTTC	CASSVGTGGAWDGYTF	TRBV19	-	TRBD1	TRBJ1-2
TGTGCCAGCAGTCGCGACAGAACCTATGGCTACACCTTC	CASSRDRTYGYTF	TRBV27	-	-	TRBJ1-2
TGTGCCAGCAGTTTGGACAGGGGGCTGGATCAGCCCCAGCATTTT	CASSLDRGLDQPQHF	TRBV2	-	TRBD1	TRBJ1-5
TGCAGTGCTAGAGATCAACTTGTTGTCCACTTT	CSARDQLVVHF	TRBV20-1	-	-	TRBJ1-6
TGTGCCAGCAGAGAAAACCCCCACAGGGTGGAATATAATTCACCCCTCCACTTT	CASRENPHRVEYNSPLHF	TRBV2	-	-	TRBJ1-6
TGTGCCAGCAGTCCAGTCGTGGGGGGAATTTATGAAAGCTACACCTTC	CASSPVVGGIYESYTF	TRBV27	-	-	TRBJ1-2
TGTGCCAGCAGTGAGGGGGGGCCCGAAATCGGGACTTTCTTT	CASSEGGPEIGTFF	TRBV6-1	-	-	TRBJ1-1
TGTGCCAGCAGCCAAGGGCTAGCGGGGGAGGCAACCGACGAGCAGTACTTC	CASSQGLAGEATDEQYF	TRBV4-2	-	TRBD2	TRBJ2-7